A single sample gave rise to the 32 T cell receptor beta chains below, sequenced in a study of tumor-infiltrating lymphocytes in primary liver carcinoma. Blood RNA originated from unsorted whole blood, with germline DNA additionally extracted. The input was approximately 500 ng total RNA; TCR beta cDNA was made from it with a constant-region primer. What produced the TCR beta libraries was three nested multiplex PCR rounds using slightly modified ARM-PCR. Researchers ran the first two PCR rounds for roughly 11 cycles each with TRBV1-TRBV30 forward primers and a C-beta reverse primer. Each CDR3 protein is one row after TCRdb ran MiXCR on the multiplex PCR reads. The repertoire has 150,000 to 200,000 distinct CDR3 sequences, around three fifths of them found once; the top ten carry roughly 6.4%. The sequenced sample consisted of peripheral blood. These receptors all stem from a woman aged 55-75 years with primary liver carcinoma and hepatitis B virus infection.

In the case of this clonotype: This may be a read error, as it is one base from a much larger clone. This rearrangement joins TRBV4-2 to TRBJ2-7; the match to TRBD1 covers 9 bases. The CDR3 is made up of 17 amino acids. CDR1 and CDR2 from the germline V gene are LGHNA and YNFKEQ. Trimming cost V 0 bases and J 6 bases; bases outside gene matches: 12. The CDR3 region has the DNA TGTGCCAGCAGCCAAGATCCCGTGGGACAGGGTGGTTGCGAGCAGTACTTC. It codes for CASSQDPVGQGGCEQYF.

The genes are TRBV24-1 and TRBJ2-4; D remains ambiguous. Germline V gene data show CDR1 as KGHDR and CDR2 as SFDVKD. This CDR3 is 14 amino acids long. The CDR3 sequence: CVTPRSGAKNIQYF. CDR3 bases: TGTGTCACTCCCCGAAGTGGAGCCAAAAACATTCAGTACTTC.

The chain is built from TRBV7-9 and TRBJ2-3; D might be TRBD1 (6 bases). The CDR3 consists of 15 residues. Looked up from germline, CDR1 is SEHNR and CDR2 is FQNEAQ (reference sequence). V lost 7 bases, J lost 0 bases, and 14 bases lay in between. The CDR3 DNA reads TGTGCCAGCATGCCCGGGACACAAAGCACAGATACGCAGTATTTT. Translating it yields CASMPGTQSTDTQYF.

There are many counts of this clonotype. This chain joins TRBV4-2 and TRBJ2-7; possible D gene TRBD1, 7 bases. The ends were cut back, 1 base at V and 0 bases at J, with 13 bases in the middle. There are 16 residues in the CDR3. Germline lookup yields CDR1 LGHNA and CDR2 YNFKEQ. The DNA for the CDR3 is TGTGCCAGCAGCCAAGCTGCGGGACAGTCCTCCTACGAGCAGTACTTC. This gives the protein CASSQAAGQSSYEQYF.

As regards this clonotype: Given a much more abundant clone one base away, this may be a read error. The chain has TRBV28 and TRBJ2-7; 8 bases agree with TRBD2. The germline V gene encodes CDR1 MDHEN and CDR2 SYDVKM. The CDR3 runs to 13 residues. Losses at the gene ends were 7 bases for V and 2 bases for J; bases not matched to a gene: 4. The CDR3 loop is CASIVSGTYEQYF. The CDR3 DNA reads as TGTGCCAGCATTGTTAGCGGGACCTACGAGCAGTACTTC.

In the case of this clonotype: This likely comes from a read error, as the CDR3 has no conserved phenylalanine or tryptophan at its end. The rearrangement links TRBV5-1 to TRBJ2-6; D unclear. Germline V gives CDR1 SGHRS, CDR2 YFSETQ. V lost 2 bases and J lost 4, with 19 bases in between. This CDR3 is built from 18 residues. The CDR3: CASSLRYTRFGGANVLTS. The DNA of the CDR3 is TGCGCCAGCAGCTTAAGATATACAAGGTTCGGAGGGGCCAACGTCCTGACTTCC.

A word on this clonotype: The CDR3 does not end in the conserved phenylalanine or tryptophan, so this is likely a read error. The chain employs TRBV5-1 and TRBJ1-1; D is undetermined. This CDR3 spans 13 amino acids. Germline-derived CDR1 and CDR2 are SGHRS and YFSETQ. Trimming shortened V by 0 bases and J by 6 bases, and 9 bases separated the two germline ends. CDR3 region: CASSLGGIPEAFS. CDR3 sequence (DNA): TGCGCCAGCAGCTTGGGGGGTATTCCTGAAGCTTTCTCT.

This clonotype occurred many times. The chain combines TRBV6-2 or TRBV6-3 with TRBJ2-7; the match to TRBD2 covers 11 bases. This CDR3 spans 13 amino acids. Germline V gene sequence: CDR1 MNHEY, CDR2 SVGEGT. Trimming at V came to 5 bases and at J to 3 bases, leaving 0 bases not matched to a gene. CDR3 sequence reads: CASSGTSGYEQYF. The DNA for the CDR3 is TGTGCCAGCAGTGGGACTAGCGGCTACGAGCAGTACTTC.

Worth noting for this clonotype: At one boundary the junction diverges from the germline segment, which might be a read error. The chain combines TRBV11-2 with TRBJ2-1; 12 bases map to TRBD2. Per the germline V gene, CDR1 is SGHAT and CDR2 is FQNNGV. CDR3 size: 16 residues. The CDR3 nucleotides read TGTGCCAGCAGCTCCCGACTAGCGGGGGACTACATTGAGCAGTTCTTC. Amino acids: CASSSRLAGDYIEQFF. Full variable domain (remainder filled in from reference TRBV11-2 and TRBJ2-1): EAGVAQSPRYKIIEKRQSVAFWCNPISGHATLYWYQQILGQGPKLLIQFQNNGVVDDSQLPKDRFSAERLKGVDSTLKIQPAKLEDSAVYLCASSSRLAGDYIEQFFGPGTRLTVL.

At least ten counts were recorded for this clonotype. V usage is TRBV6-5 and J usage is TRBJ2-7; 15 nucleotides match TRBD2. The CDR3 is 16 amino acids. The ends lost 0 bases at V and 7 bases at J; junction bases unmatched: 4. CDR1 and CDR2 from the germline V gene are MNHEY and SVGAGI. CDR3 in DNA: TGTGCCAGCAGTTACTCTGGGACTAGCGGGAGGTGGGAGCAGTACTTC. Protein product: CASSYSGTSGRWEQYF.

For this clonotype: Because the CDR3 is missing its conserved closing phenylalanine or tryptophan, this is likely a read error. The genes are TRBV11-2 and TRBJ2-3, with TRBD2 matching over 9 bases. Per germline, CDR1 SGHAT and CDR2 FQNNGV. CDR3 length: 15 amino acids. The V and J ends lost 3 bases and 7 bases, in that order; junction bases with no gene match: 8. CDR3 in amino acids: CASSLREGGANTQYC. CDR3 nucleotides: TGTGCCAGCAGCTTGCGGGAGGGGGGCGCAAATACGCAGTATTGT.

This clonotype showed up many times. V usage is TRBV12-3 or TRBV12-4 and J usage is TRBJ2-1, with 8 nucleotides matching TRBD2. The CDR3 is 14 amino acids. V trimming: 7 bases; J trimming: 6 bases; junction bases outside the gene matches: 8. CDR3 region: CASTDQRESNEQFF. Written as DNA, the CDR3 is TGTGCCAGCACCGATCAGCGGGAGAGCAATGAGCAGTTCTTC.

Only one count was recorded for this clonotype. This may stem from a read error, because a much larger clone lies one nucleotide away. V gene TRBV5-1 combines with J gene TRBJ1-1, with D unresolved. The germline V gene has CDR1 SGHRS and CDR2 YFSETQ. The CDR3 contains 11 residues. CDR3 nucleotides: TGCGCCAGCAGCTTAGACACTAAAGCTTTCTTT. Its protein is CASSLDTKAFF.

Turning to this clonotype: A clone one base away is much larger, so this may be a read error. The J gene is TRBJ2-7, the V gene TRBV14; no definite D call. Germline values: CDR1 SGHDN, CDR2 FVKESK. This CDR3 spans 13 amino acids. The CDR3 region has the DNA TGTGCCAGCAACCAAGCAAGTTGGCACGAGCAGTACTTC. This codes for CASNQASWHEQYF.

This clonotype was found many times. The V call is TRBV28, the J call TRBJ2-7; tentative D call: TRBD1 (5 bases). Germline values: CDR1 MDHEN, CDR2 SYDVKM. This CDR3 has 13 amino acids. Trimming removed 7 bases at V and 3 bases at J, with 13 bases between. The CDR3 DNA sequence: TGTGCCAGCAAAAGGGGCTCCCTCTACGAGCAGTACTTC. Translated, it gives CASKRGSLYEQYF.

In its sample, this clonotype was seen once. Lacking the conserved final phenylalanine or tryptophan, this CDR3 likely reflects a read error. V is TRBV29-1 and J is TRBJ2-3; D is ambiguous. The length of the CDR3 is 15 residues. V lost 6 bases, J lost 3 bases, and 19 bases lay in between. CDR1 is SQVTM, CDR2 ANQGSEA, per germline. The CDR3 region is CSVLRLKLGTDTQYY. Written as DNA, the CDR3 is TGCAGCGTCCTCCGATTAAAACTGGGGACAGATACGCAGTATTAT.

This clonotype appeared many times. The chain recombines TRBV29-1 with TRBJ2-5; 13 nucleotides agree with TRBD2. The CDR3 contains 16 residues. V lost 4 bases to trimming and J lost 5 bases; unmatched junction nucleotides: 10. The germline V gene has CDR1 SQVTM and CDR2 ANQGSEA. CDR3 in DNA: TGCAGCGTTGTGACTAGCGGGAGGAGGTTCGAGGAGACCCAGTACTTC. Residues: CSVVTSGRRFEETQYF.

The chain combines TRBV25-1 with TRBJ2-1, with D possibly TRBD1 on 5 matching bases. V was pared by 3 bases and J by 4 bases, with 16 bases between. The germline V gene encodes CDR1 MGHDK and CDR2 SYGVNS. The CDR3 runs 16 residues. The CDR3 loop is CASSEAGPHSYNEQFF. The CDR3 DNA sequence: TGTGCCAGCAGTGAGGCAGGGCCCCACTCGTACAATGAGCAGTTCTTC.

The V and J genes are TRBV6-2 or TRBV6-3 and TRBJ1-5; D unresolved. The CDR3 runs 17 residues. Germline V lookup: CDR1 MNHEY, CDR2 SVGEGT. The V gene lost 2 bases and the J gene lost 16 bases, with 30 bases spanning the gap. CDR3 protein: CASSYPSMGLGNQPPHF. As DNA, the CDR3 is TGTGCCAGCAGTTACCCCTCGATGGGCTTGGGCAATCAGCCCCCCCATTTT.

V gene TRBV5-1 combines with J gene TRBJ2-1; 10 nucleotides agree with TRBD1. V trimming: 4 bases; J trimming: 9 bases; junction bases outside the gene matches: 13. Germline V CDR1 and CDR2: SGHRS, YFSETQ. The CDR3 totals 16 residues. CDR3 bases: TGCGCCAGCAGCCCCGACCGGGACAGGGGTTGGGGTGAGCAGTTCTTC. It yields the protein CASSPDRDRGWGEQFF. Full variable domain (remainder filled in from reference TRBV5-1 and TRBJ2-1): KAGVTQTPRYLIKTRGQQVTLSCSPISGHRSVSWYQQTPGQGLQFLFEYFSETQRNKGNFPGRFSGRQFSNSRSEMNVSTLELGDSALYLCASSPDRDRGWGEQFFGPGTRLTVL.

A note on this clonotype: This could be a read error, since a much larger clone is one nucleotide away. The chain recombines TRBV10-3 with TRBJ2-2; no clear D gene. The CDR3 extends over 13 amino acids. Germline values: CDR1 ENHRY, CDR2 SYGVKD. V lost 2 bases and J 9 bases, leaving 10 bases between the germline ends. The CDR3 reads CAISERQPRELFF. The CDR3, as DNA: TGTGCCATCAGTGAGAGGCAGCCCCGGGAGCTGTTTTTT.

The chain joins TRBV4-1 to TRBJ2-3, with 10 bases identical to TRBD2. With V trimmed by 8 bases and J by 13 bases, 18 bases remained unmatched. The CDR3 has 15 amino acids. Germline V gives CDR1 MGHRA, CDR2 YSYEKL. The CDR3 DNA follows: TGCGCCAGCCGCAGCCCAGCGGGAGGGCCAGATACAAAGTATTTT. It codes for CASRSPAGGPDTKYF.

With regard to this clonotype: Being one base from a much bigger clone, this may be a read error. V is TRBV7-9 and J is TRBJ1-1; perhaps TRBD1 as D (6 bases). Per germline, CDR1 SEHNR and CDR2 FQNEAQ (reference sequence). This CDR3 has 14 residues. As DNA, the CDR3 is TGTGCCAGCAGCCTTGAGGGGGGCTACACTGAAGCTTCCTTT. Amino acids: CASSLEGGYTEASF.

This clonotype was counted between two and nine times. The V and J genes are TRBV6-4 and TRBJ2-2; no definite D call. The germline V gene encodes CDR1 MRHNA and CDR2 SNTAGT. The germline V and J ends were trimmed by 5 bases and 6 bases, with 7 bases remaining between them. This CDR3 region has 12 residues. CDR3 sequence (DNA): TGTGCCAGCAGTCCTAGTTCCGGGGAGCTGTTTTTT. It yields the protein CASSPSSGELFF.

The V and J genes are TRBV5-4 and TRBJ2-5, with a weak D call TRBD1 (6 bases). V shed 3 bases and J shed 4 bases, with 13 bases lying between them. Germline lookup yields CDR1 SGHNT and CDR2 YYREEE (reference sequence). The CDR3 runs to 14 residues. In nucleotides, the CDR3 is TGTGCCAGCAGCTCGGAGACAGGCGCAGAGACCCAGTACTTC. The encoded protein is CASSSETGAETQYF.

This clonotype occurred many times. V is TRBV5-4 and J is TRBJ2-5, with 7 bases matching TRBD2. From germline, CDR1 is SGHNT and CDR2 YYREEE (reference sequence). With 4 bases clipped from V and 2 bases from J, the junction kept 11 bases outside the gene matches. CDR3 size: 16 residues. The CDR3 DNA follows: TGTGCCAGCAGCGACCTCTCGCGGGAGTGGCAAGAGACCCAGTACTTC. Its protein product is CASSDLSREWQETQYF.

The sample holds a few counts of this clonotype. This CDR3 reads CATSDSASGDSYEQYF. DNA of the CDR3: TGTGCCACCAGTGACTCGGCTAGCGGGGACTCCTACGAGCAGTACTTC. The chain combines TRBV24-1 with TRBJ2-7; 9 bases line up with TRBD2. The CDR3 is 16 residues long. CDR1 KGHDR and CDR2 SFDVKD come from the germline V gene. V lost 4 bases to trimming and J lost 0 bases; unmatched junction nucleotides: 6.

This clonotype was counted a single time. At one boundary the junction diverges from the germline segment, which might be a read error. V and J are TRBV11-2 and TRBJ2-7; a possible D gene is TRBD1 (5 bases). Germline V CDR1 and CDR2: SGHAT, FQNNGV. CDR3 size: 14 residues. The CDR3 is CASSLDQGGVEQCF. Written as DNA, the CDR3 is TGTGCCAGCAGCTTAGATCAGGGTGGGGTTGAGCAGTGCTTC. The whole variable domain, filled in from reference TRBV11-2 and TRBJ2-7, reads EAGVAQSPRYKIIEKRQSVAFWCNPISGHATLYWYQQILGQGPKLLIQFQNNGVVDDSQLPKDRFSAERLKGVDSTLKIQPAKLEDSAVYLCASSLDQGGVEQCFGPGTRLTVT.

This chain connects TRBV11-3 to TRBJ2-1, with D tentatively TRBD2 (5 bases). Germline V gene lookup returns CDR1 SGHNT and CDR2 YENEEA. The CDR3 sequence is 14 residues long. V gave up 7 bases and J gave up 15 bases, with 25 bases separating them. Here the CDR3 reads CASNPASSYNEWFF. The CDR3 DNA sequence: TGTGCCAGCAATCCGGCTAGCTCCTACAATGAGTGGTTCTTC.

Details on this clonotype: This may stem from a read error, because a much larger clone lies one nucleotide away. The rearrangement links TRBV6-5 to TRBJ1-2; D not certain. Germline V lookup: CDR1 MNHEY, CDR2 SVGAGI. This CDR3 has 13 residues. The V and J ends lost 10 bases and 6 bases respectively, with 18 bases between them. The CDR3 nucleotides are TGTGCCACCGCCCCGAGGCCCGACCATGGCTACACCTTC. Its protein product is CATAPRPDHGYTF.

This sequence joins TRBV28 and TRBJ1-2; TRBD1 matches at 7 bases. V lost 8 bases, J lost 3 bases, and 3 bases stayed unmatched. The CDR3 runs 12 residues. In germline, CDR1 is MDHEN, CDR2 SYDVKM. The CDR3 nucleotides read TGTGCCAGCGTAACAGGGGACTATGGCTACACCTTC. It translates to CASVTGDYGYTF.

In this sample, this clonotype turned up once. The junction and the germline gene differ at one end; a read error may be behind it. This chain links TRBV11-3 with TRBJ2-7; D is unresolved. The CDR3 has 14 residues. CDR1 and CDR2 from the germline V gene are SGHNT and YENEEA. The CDR3 protein is CASSLALAGNDQYF. The CDR3 DNA sequence: TGTGCCAGTAGCTTAGCCCTGGCCGGCAACGATCAGTACTTC.